These T cell receptor beta chains were read from a single sample in a study of CD8+CD57+ T cells in acquired aplastic anemia. TCRdb passed the reads through MiXCR, listing each CDR3 protein once. There are hundreds of thousands of distinct CDR3 sequences in the sample; around 33% occur only once, and 0.7% to 1% lies in the top ten. Sequencing used sorted CD4+, CD8+, or CD8+CD57+ T cells (not recorded which) from PBMCs. These receptor sequences come from a human donor with aplastic anemia. Each CDR3 is given with its conserved first and last residue. D genes are given only for firm matches. The size of a clone is reported for some rows only, either as once, few or many, or as a class for expanded clones.

CDR3 length	V gene	clone size	J gene	D gene	CDR3 protein	CDR3 DNA
12	TRBV29-1	many	TRBJ2-7	.	CSVMVFTYEQYF	TGCAGCGTTATGGTCTTCACCTACGAGCAGTACTTC
16	TRBV6-5	.	TRBJ1-5	.	CASSYLAAGRNQPQHF	TGTGCCAGCAGTTATTTAGCGGCAGGGCGAAACCAGCCCCAGCATTTT
14	TRBV10-2	many	TRBJ2-7	.	CASSDDWRGVEQYF	TGCGCCAGCAGTGACGACTGGAGGGGCGTCGAGCAGTACTTC
14	TRBV6-1	many	TRBJ1-5	.	CASNIQREHQPQHF	TGTGCCAGCAATATACAGAGGGAGCATCAGCCCCAGCATTTT
12	TRBV6-5	many	TRBJ2-7	.	CASSYLAYEQYF	TGTGCCAGCAGTTACTTGGCCTACGAGCAGTACTTC
15	TRBV5-1	.	TRBJ1-1	.	CASSYGAGWGTEAFF	TGCGCCAGCAGCTACGGCGCCGGGTGGGGCACTGAAGCTTTCTTT
13	TRBV7-2	many	TRBJ2-7	.	CASTLGPTYEQYF	TGTGCCAGCACCTTGGGTCCGACCTACGAGCAGTACTTC
14	TRBV20-1	once	TRBJ1-2	.	CSAREQGRDYGYTF	TGCAGTGCTAGAGAACAGGGCAGGGACTATGGCTACACCTTC
13	TRBV5-1	many	TRBJ2-5	.	CASSFGQGETQYF	TGCGCCAGCAGCTTTGGGCAGGGAGAGACCCAGTACTTC
16	TRBV10-3	many	TRBJ1-2	.	CAISGMVGQGFHGYTF	TGTGCCATCAGTGGCATGGTGGGGCAGGGATTCCATGGCTACACCTTC
13	TRBV2	many	TRBJ1-1	TRBD1	CASGRGGNTEAFF	TGTGCCAGCGGCAGGGGGGGGAACACTGAAGCTTTCTTT
17	TRBV11-2	few	TRBJ2-1	.	CASTERPRRGLYNEQFF	TGTGCCAGCACCGAGCGCCCCAGACGGGGGCTCTACAATGAGCAGTTCTTC
12	TRBV6-5	many	TRBJ2-7	.	CASSFLANEQYF	TGTGCCAGCAGTTTCCTAGCGAACGAGCAGTACTTC
15	TRBV9	many	TRBJ1-2	TRBD1	CASSGGDRVEDGYTF	TGTGCCAGCAGCGGAGGGGACAGGGTGGAGGATGGCTACACCTTC
13	TRBV5-1	few	TRBJ1-1	.	CASSADSYTEAFF	TGCGCCAGCAGCGCGGACAGTTACACTGAAGCTTTCTTT
15	TRBV2	few	TRBJ1-1	TRBD1	CASSEVGQGYTEAFF	TGTGCCAGCAGTGAAGTTGGACAGGGGTACACTGAAGCTTTCTTT
10	TRBV30	few	TRBJ1-1	.	CAWINTEAFF	TGTGCCTGGATCAACACTGAAGCTTTCTTT
15	TRBV6-5	.	TRBJ1-3	.	CASSYSMGSGNTIYF	TGTGCCAGCAGTTACTCGATGGGCTCTGGAAACACCATATATTTT
15	TRBV20-1	few	TRBJ2-5	TRBD2	CSVTSGGAPQETQYF	TGCAGTGTAACTAGCGGGGGGGCCCCGCAAGAGACCCAGTACTTC
13	TRBV7-9	.	TRBJ2-7	TRBD1	CAWNRDRGYEQYF	TGTGCCTGGAACCGGGACAGGGGCTACGAGCAGTACTTC
18	TRBV11-2	once	TRBJ2-3	TRBD1	CASSPTGWLARGTDTQYF	TGTGCCAGCAGCCCGACAGGGTGGCTAGCACGGGGCACAGATACGCAGTATTTT
18	TRBV19	.	TRBJ2-6	TRBD1	CASSMYHIAGGGANVLTF	TGTGCCAGTAGTATGTATCATATTGCAGGGGGTGGGGCCAACGTCCTGACTTTC
14	TRBV11-1	.	TRBJ1-1	.	CASSFQGTYTEAFF	TGTGCCAGCAGCTTCCAGGGTACGTACACTGAAGCTTTCTTT
15	TRBV29-1	.	TRBJ1-2	TRBD1	CSAERLDREGYGYTF	TGCAGCGCCGAGAGGTTGGACAGGGAGGGCTATGGCTACACCTTC
16	TRBV24-1	.	TRBJ2-1	TRBD2	CATSDPGGFSNNEQFF	TGTGCCACCAGTGATCCGGGGGGTTTCTCCAACAATGAGCAGTTCTTC
15	TRBV20-1	.	TRBJ2-1	TRBD2	CSAKGLASMNNEQFF	TGCAGTGCTAAGGGACTAGCTTCAATGAACAATGAGCAGTTCTTC
11	TRBV2	.	TRBJ2-2	.	CATKGTGELFF	TGTGCCACCAAGGGAACCGGGGAGCTGTTTTTT
15	TRBV5-1	.	TRBJ1-1	.	CASSLAEVERSEAFF	TGCGCCAGCAGCTTGGCCGAAGTCGAGAGGTCTGAAGCTTTCTTT
14	TRBV7-8	.	TRBJ1-4	.	CASGIGRINEKLFF	TGTGCCAGCGGGATTGGACGGATTAATGAAAAACTGTTTTTT
16	TRBV6-1	few	TRBJ2-3	TRBD1	CASSMRRTGGTDTQYF	TGTGCCAGCAGTATGCGCCGGACAGGGGGCACAGATACGCAGTATTTT
14	TRBV2	many	TRBJ1-1	.	CASSERFGGTEAFF	TGTGCCAGCAGTGAACGCTTTGGGGGCACTGAAGCTTTCTTT
14	TRBV10-3	many	TRBJ1-2	TRBD1	CAIKGGDRGYGYTF	TGTGCCATCAAAGGGGGAGACAGGGGCTATGGCTACACCTTC
15	TRBV24-1	.	TRBJ1-2	.	CATSESTGTRYGYTF	TGTGCCACCAGTGAAAGTACAGGGACACGCTATGGCTACACCTTC
14	TRBV7-9	.	TRBJ1-2	TRBD1	CASSRDRAVPGYTF	TGTGCCAGCAGCCGGGACAGGGCGGTGCCAGGCTACACCTTC
13	TRBV10-3	.	TRBJ1-2	TRBD1	CAISPGQGQGYTF	TGTGCCATCAGTCCGGGACAGGGGCAGGGGTACACCTTC
13	TRBV7-3	many	TRBJ2-2	.	CASSLVDAGELFF	TGTGCCAGCAGCCTGGTAGACGCCGGGGAGCTGTTTTTT